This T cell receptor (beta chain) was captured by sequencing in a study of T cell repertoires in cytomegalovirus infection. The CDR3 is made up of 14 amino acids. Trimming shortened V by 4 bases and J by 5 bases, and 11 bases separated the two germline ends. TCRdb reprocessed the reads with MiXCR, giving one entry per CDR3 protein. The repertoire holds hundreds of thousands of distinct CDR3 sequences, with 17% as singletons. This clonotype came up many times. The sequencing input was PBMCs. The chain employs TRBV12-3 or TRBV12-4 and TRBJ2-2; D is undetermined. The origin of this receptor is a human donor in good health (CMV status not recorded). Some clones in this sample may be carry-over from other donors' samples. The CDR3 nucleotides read TGTGCCAGCAGTTCTGGAGTCCATACCGGGGAGCTGTTTTTT. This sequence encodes CASSSGVHTGELFF.